This T cell receptor beta chain was profiled in a study of cytomegalovirus exposure and HLA in healthy donors (dated by TCRdb to 2015 to 2018). As for the study more broadly: According to an earlier analysis of a few hundred of the donors, 150 million to 200 million T cells yielded 100 million or so unique TCR beta sequences and 276 Gb of sequence data. Roughly 310 gigabases of sequencing data and approximately 84 million unique TCR sequences were included in an early release covering 550 to 650 HLA-typed donors. Of the roughly 430 genotyped donors, over 70% fell in the genetic ancestry cluster associated with self-reported Caucasian donors. The aim of the study was to test whether cataloging public T cell receptors could identify signatures of past pathogen exposure. The study used immunosequencing to profile the T cell repertoires of 666 subjects and linked those repertoires to cytomegalovirus serostatus. Along with the approximately 700-subject first cohort, a separate validation cohort of roughly 110 different subjects was used. To predict cytomegalovirus infection status, the study combined high-throughput TCR immunosequencing, statistical association of individual TCRs with disease status, and machine learning. In a later analysis, previously published TCR beta repertoires from several hundred donors were re-analyzed and high-resolution HLA genotyping was added so that TCR occurrence patterns could be studied. The later analysis used no new phenotypic data to find candidate immune exposures, relying instead on TCR beta sequences and their occurrence across donors. To decide whether each TCR beta V gene segment behaved as functional or pseudogenic, an earlier analysis of some 600 of the donors relied on high-throughput TCR beta sequencing. Alongside the repertoire data, information on donor age, sex, ethnicity and CMV serostatus was compiled. In a later genetic analysis, genome-wide SNP genotypes for about three fifths of the roughly 670 donors were used, and that subset was treated as a discovery cohort. All discovery cohort repertoires had been generated on a single sequencing platform. HLA typing covered class I and class II loci at four-digit resolution. Typing coverage differed by locus: A, B, C, DRB1 and DQB1 were typed in roughly 629-640 donors, DQA1 in 500 to 550, DPA1 in around 580, and DPB1 in 472. Roughly five DR-DQ haplotypes were handled as single units for association and clustering because linkage in the cohort was strong. Among some 400 genotyped donors of the cohort, an average of approximately 240,000 unique TCR beta nucleotide sequences was sequenced per donor, of which about 18% were non-productive.

The germline V gene encodes CDR1 ENHRY and CDR2 SYGVKD. There are 15 amino acids in the CDR3, from cysteine to phenylalanine inclusive. CDR3 DNA is the only sequence kept; it has 45 bases, read in frame from the first base. Trimming removed 4 bases from V and 2 bases from J, leaving 12 bases between the germline ends. The cohort consisted of 650 to 850 healthy bone marrow donors. All cohort members were sampled while nominally healthy, although unrecorded immune exposures were likely present. The donor tested CMV seronegative, placing the donor among the approximately 400 seronegative members of the cohort. A peripheral blood sample was collected from each donor, and TCR beta sequencing was performed on peripheral blood mononuclear cells. The Qiagen DNeasy Blood Extraction Kit was used to extract genomic DNA from the blood cell samples. Libraries came from the immunoSEQ multiplex PCR assay. The multiplex PCR relied on a mix of 60 forward primers for TCR Vbeta segments and 13 reverse primers for TCR Jbeta segments. The CDR3 region of rearranged TCR beta genes was amplified from genomic DNA with a multiplex PCR assay. On the Illumina HiSeq System, the amplified TCR beta libraries were sequenced as 87-base-pair reads. In the paper's pipeline: In a later analysis, roughly 80 million unique TCR beta chains were counted across the roughly 610 repertoires, and roughly 10 million of these chains were shared by at least two donors. Raw reads were error-corrected and collapsed into unique sequences by a nearest-neighbor algorithm in which closely related sequences were merged to remove PCR and sequencing errors. V, D and J gene segments were assigned by aligning CDR3 sequences to IMGT reference sequences. For a sequence to be retained, at least a six-nucleotide match to both a V gene segment and a J gene segment was required. A rearrangement was called productive if the CDR3 had no stop codons and remained in frame with V and J, and every other rearrangement was called non-productive. Following IMGT convention, CDR3 was defined as the stretch from the second conserved V-encoded cysteine to the conserved J-encoded phenylalanine. The earlier analysis of about 640 of the donors excluded any sequence lacking an unambiguous match to a single V gene segment. An earlier analysis of about 600 of the donors called V segments functional above 56.7% productive rearrangements and segregating when the between-donor standard deviation exceeded 5%. A statistical classification framework was built to diagnose cytomegalovirus status from the catalog of TCR beta chain sequences. V and J gene assignment, in a later analysis, came from comparing TCR nucleotide sequences with IMGT/GENE-DB human TR gene sequences. A later analysis assigned CDR3 sequences and most-parsimonious VDJ recombination scenarios with the TCRdist pipeline. A later analysis defined each TCR beta chain by its CDR3 amino acid sequence plus V-gene family, and excluded reads lacking a unique V-gene family. To address suspected cross-contamination and a sequencing artifact, a later analysis removed some 620 highly shared, low-generation-probability nucleotide sequences. In a later analysis, a clonal expansion index was calculated for each public chain from normalized within-repertoire ranks of inferred template counts. In a later analysis, generation probabilities were computed with a VDJ recombination model fitted to out-of-frame rearrangements, and the resulting probabilities were checked against IGoR. A later analysis scored TCR-TCR, TCR-HLA and TCR-CMV co-occurrence with hypergeometric tests, applying a repertoire-size bias correction to TCR pairs. False discovery rates were estimated in a later analysis by permuting HLA or CMV assignments 20 times. In a later analysis, co-occurring TCRs were grouped with DBSCAN, and TCRdist sequence similarity was added when clustering was performed within HLA-allele-positive subsets. Repertoires with fewer than 30,000 or more than 120,000 public chains were left out of co-occurrence clustering, as were five repertoires with anomalous nucleotide sharing. In TCRdb, the immuneACCESS table is reduced to in-frame sequences with V and J assigned. These tables do not hold every clone; where another copy was compared, an unresolved V gene accounts for under half, and the others remain unexplained. For V, J and clone size, that table is used; D and trimming come from the DNA. In this sample the table shows roughly 120,000 clones, roughly 67% of which occur a single time. Of the sample, under 8.5% is held by the ten largest clones.

This clone was observed a few times. Its antigen remains unidentified. No much larger clone exists at a distance of one base, and base qualities are not known. The paper as a whole reports these results and caveats: When HLA alleles, especially DR and DQ, strongly co-occurred, TCR associations were difficult to assign to individual alleles. A later analysis found that HLA-associated TCR beta chains were more clonally expanded and had lower generation probabilities than equally common non-associated chains. A later analysis associated 17,000 or so TCR beta sequences with specific HLA alleles at a false discovery rate of 0.05. HLA typing was unavailable for some donors at each locus, so association tests used only the typed subset. In a later analysis, the rate of TCR association differed among HLA loci, with DRB1 alleles having the most associated TCRs and HLA-C alleles having the fewest. A group of highly shared sequence variants was considered likely to be a technical artifact of the sequencing pipeline. The classifier was reported to diagnose cytomegalovirus status with high specificity and sensitivity in both the original and validation cohorts. In a later analysis, most CMV-associated TCR beta chains were found to appear HLA-restricted, with HLA associations seemingly driven largely by CMV exposure. A further reported finding was that TCR beta sequences accurately predicted the HLA-A and HLA-B alleles for most subjects in the first cohort. A later genetic analysis associated a missense DCLRE1C variant with V-gene and J-gene trimming of TCR beta chains, and an independent cohort replicated the association. Three of the identified cytomegalovirus-associated TCR beta chains were confirmed in vitro to be specific for cytomegalovirus antigens. According to a later genetic analysis, donors in an Asian-associated ancestry cluster had fewer N-insertions in productive TCRs than the approximately 610-donor mean. Sequencing depth was assumed to be roughly uniform across donors in the presence/absence analyses, though that assumption may not hold. Broadly in line with IMGT annotations, most TCR beta V segments showed up in productive rearrangements about 87% or about 30% of the time in an earlier analysis of 587 of the donors. Most TCR sequences were seen in very few donors, while some public TCRs were found in many individuals. A total of 164 TCR beta chains were listed by the study as associated with cytomegalovirus. Linkage disequilibrium might explain the correlated functional status among segregating V segments, but an unknown experimental factor could not be excluded. In this cohort, only TCR beta chains were sequenced, and detectable features were limited by the absence of alpha or paired-chain data. According to the authors, the approach could potentially be generalized to other disease states and immunological phenotypes. For the cohort, immune exposure information was limited to CMV serostatus. The 87-base-pair reads could not distinguish some IMGT-functional V segments, including TRBV6-2 and TRBV6-3, so those segments were excluded. A later analysis reported that several top co-occurrence clusters appeared linked to parvovirus B19, influenza, CMV and Epstein-Barr virus. The earlier analysis of about 600 of the donors excluded approximately 15 rarely observed V segments, including chromosome 9 orphons, because counts were too low.

This chain is built from TRBV10-3 and TRBJ1-5, with no D gene named confidently. This receptor was taken from a man in his forties in good health and CMV-seronegative. The sample comprised PBMCs. For the CDR3, the sequence is CAISVEGIGNQPQHF. The DNA reads TGTGCCATCAGTGTGGAGGGTATTGGCAATCAGCCCCAGCATTTT.